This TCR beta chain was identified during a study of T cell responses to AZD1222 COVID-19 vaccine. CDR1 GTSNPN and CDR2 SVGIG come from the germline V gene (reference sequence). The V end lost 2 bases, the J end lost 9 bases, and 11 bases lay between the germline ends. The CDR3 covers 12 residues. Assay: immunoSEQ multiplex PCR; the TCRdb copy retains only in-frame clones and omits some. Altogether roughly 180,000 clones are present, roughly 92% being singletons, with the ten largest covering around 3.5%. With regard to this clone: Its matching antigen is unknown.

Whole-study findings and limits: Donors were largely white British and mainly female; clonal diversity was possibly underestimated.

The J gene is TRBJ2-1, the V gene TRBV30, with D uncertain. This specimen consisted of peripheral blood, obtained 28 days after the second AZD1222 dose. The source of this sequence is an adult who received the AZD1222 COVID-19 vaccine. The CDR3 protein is CAWSRSAGEQFF. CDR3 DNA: TGTGCCTGGAGTAGGTCCGCCGGTGAGCAGTTCTTC.